The sequence of this T cell receptor beta chain was determined in a study of Graves' ophthalmopathy and Graves' hyperthyroidism. Germline V gene sequence: CDR1 SGDLS, CDR2 YYNGEE. Trimming removed 0 bases from V and 1 base from J, with 11 bases in between. The CDR3 has 15 residues. Investigators amplified TCR beta CDR3 regions from RNA transcripts. RT-PCR was first run with HTBI primers, then multiplex PCR in a second round. TCRdb ran MiXCR on the multiplex PCR reads and lists one entry per CDR3 protein. Of about 620,000 distinct CDR3 sequences in the sample, 20% to 25% were seen once. The sample holds many counts of this clonotype. The antigen remains undetermined. Study observations and caveats: Built on 13 signatures, a model told ophthalmopathy apart from stable hyperthyroidism with around 90% sensitivity and roughly 81% specificity.

This sequence originates from a woman between 18 and 30 years old with stable Graves' hyperthyroidism. Some clones in this sample may be carry-over from other donors' samples. V is TRBV9 and J is TRBJ2-7; D is tentatively TRBD1 or TRBD2 (6 bases each). Sequencing was done on a sample of peripheral blood. The CDR3 sequence: CASSVASGASYEQYF. In DNA form, the CDR3 reads TGTGCCAGCAGCGTAGCGTCGGGGGCATCCTACGAGCAGTACTTC.